The rows below give T cell receptor beta chains drawn from one sample of a study of blood T cell repertoires in COVID-19. Measured with immunoSEQ multiplex PCR; TCRdb has only the in-frame clones, and not every one. The table lists tens of thousands of clones, more than 75% of them singletons. Sequences were obtained from peripheral blood. These receptors were collected from a man aged 50 to 60 with active or convalescent COVID-19. CDR3s include the opening cysteine and the closing phenylalanine or tryptophan. A D gene is named only where the DNA matches it firmly.

d_gene	j_gene	v_gene	CDR3aa	CDR3nt
NA	TRBJ1-4	TRBV29-1	CSAPRRGATNEKLFF	TGCAGCGCCCCCCGTCGGGGGGCAACTAATGAAAAACTGTTTTTT
TRBD1	TRBJ1-4	TRBV2	CASSYTGTGNDKLFF	TGTGCCAGCAGCTACACGGGGACAGGCAATGACAAACTGTTTTTT
TRBD2	TRBJ2-5	TRBV9	CASKLAGEETQYF	TGTGCCAGCAAACTAGCGGGGGAAGAGACCCAGTACTTC
NA	TRBJ2-6	TRBV2	CASTGDSSGANVLTF	TGTGCCAGCACTGGAGACAGTTCTGGGGCCAACGTCCTGACTTTC
TRBD1	TRBJ1-2	TRBV7-8	CASSHRVEQGYGYTF	TGTGCCAGCAGTCACCGTGTGGAACAGGGGTATGGCTACACCTTC
NA	TRBJ2-7	TRBV24-1	CATSSSGVGAYEQYF	TGTGCCACCAGTTCATCAGGGGTAGGAGCCTACGAGCAGTACTTC
TRBD1	TRBJ1-3	TRBV5-6	CASSSGDRVSGNTIYF	TGTGCCAGCAGCTCCGGGGACAGGGTCTCTGGAAACACCATATATTTT
TRBD2	TRBJ2-2	TRBV14	CASSQDPPGIAGGNTGELFF	TGTGCCAGCAGCCAAGACCCCCCGGGGATAGCGGGGGGAAACACCGGGGAGCTGTTTTTT
NA	TRBJ2-1	TRBV19	CASSFINEQFF	TGTGCCAGTAGTTTCATCAATGAGCAGTTCTTC
TRBD1	TRBJ2-7	TRBV2	CASTVGQGSYEQYF	TGTGCCAGCACCGTGGGACAGGGATCCTACGAGCAGTACTTC
NA	TRBJ2-2	TRBV7-2	CASSLRTVNTGELFF	TGTGCCAGCAGCTTAAGGACAGTGAACACCGGGGAGCTGTTTTTT
NA	TRBJ1-5	TRBV6-9	CASSSENQPQHF	TGTGCCAGCAGTTCCGAGAATCAGCCCCAGCATTTT